This T cell receptor (beta chain) was sequenced during a study of blood T cell repertoires in COVID-19. Turning to the study itself: COVID-19 samples, acute and convalescent, were from the United States, Italy and Spain.

Profiled with immunoSEQ multiplex PCR; TCRdb holds only in-frame clones, not every one. The sample yields roughly 170,000 clones, approximately 84% seen once. There are 17 residues in the CDR3. Trimming left V 5 bases short and J 0 bases short, with 19 bases between. CDR1 and CDR2 from the germline V gene are SGHDT and YYEEEE. This clone has a single count. The chain combines TRBV5-6 with TRBJ2-3; D perhaps matches TRBD1 (6 bases). The sequencing sample was made of peripheral blood. This TCR derives from a man aged 35 to 55 who had recovered from COVID-19. The CDR3 loop reads CASRLEGVGYSTDTQYF. The CDR3 DNA reads TGTGCCAGCAGGCTAGAGGGGGTAGGCTATAGCACAGATACGCAGTATTTT.